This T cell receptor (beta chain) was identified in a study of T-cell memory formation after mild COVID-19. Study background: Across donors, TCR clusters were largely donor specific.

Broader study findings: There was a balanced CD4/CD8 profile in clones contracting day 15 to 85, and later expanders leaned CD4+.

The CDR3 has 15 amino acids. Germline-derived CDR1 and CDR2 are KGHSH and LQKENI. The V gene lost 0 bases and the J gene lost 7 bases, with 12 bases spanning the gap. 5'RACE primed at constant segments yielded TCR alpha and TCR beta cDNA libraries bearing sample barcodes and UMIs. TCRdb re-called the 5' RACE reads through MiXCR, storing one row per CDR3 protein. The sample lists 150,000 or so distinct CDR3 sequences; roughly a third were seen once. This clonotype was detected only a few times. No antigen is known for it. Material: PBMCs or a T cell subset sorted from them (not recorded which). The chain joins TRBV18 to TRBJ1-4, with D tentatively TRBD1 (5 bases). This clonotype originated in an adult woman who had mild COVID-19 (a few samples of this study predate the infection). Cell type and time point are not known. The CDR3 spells CASSPPGERAEKLFF. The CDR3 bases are TGTGCCAGCTCACCACCGGGGGAGCGAGCTGAAAAACTGTTTTTT.